Following are 8 T cell receptor beta chains from one sample sequenced in a study of OX40 agonist ivuxolimab in advanced cancers. The table came from immunoSEQ multiplex PCR; TCRdb's copy has only in-frame clones and leaves some out. The sample contains some 100,000 clones, nearly 90% of which appear only once. The starting material was CD4+ or CD8+ T cells sorted from blood, obtained in a trial of the OX40 agonist ivuxolimab. The receptors were sampled from an adult with an advanced solid tumor such as melanoma, head and neck, liver or kidney cancer.

V is TRBV5-1 and J is TRBJ1-1; 9 bases agree with TRBD1. This CDR3 comprises 16 residues. Germline V gene lookup returns CDR1 SGHRS and CDR2 YFSETQ. J gave up 1 base and V 1 base, and 5 bases lay outside the gene matches. CDR3 region: CASSLRTGAANTEAFF. Here the CDR3 DNA reads TGCGCCAGCAGCTTGAGGACAGGGGCGGCGAACACTGAAGCTTTCTTT.

V and J are TRBV6-4 and TRBJ2-3; 8 positions match TRBD2. The CDR3 contains 15 residues. The junction had 7 bases not matched to a gene; V was cut back by 3 bases and J by 5 bases. Per the germline V gene, CDR1 is MRHNA and CDR2 is SNTAGT. Written as DNA, the CDR3 is TGTGCCAGCAGTGAGGAAACTGCGGGAGGAGATACGCAGTATTTT. This translates into CASSEETAGGDTQYF.

The V gene is TRBV2, the J gene TRBJ2-7; unclear D gene. CDR3 length equals 14 residues. The germline gives CDR1 SNHLY, CDR2 FYNNEI. With 2 bases removed from V and 0 bases from J, the gap between germline ends came to 8 bases. In nucleotides, the CDR3 is TGTGCCAGCAGTGAATTTGCAGTCTCCTACGAGCAGTACTTC. Amino acid sequence: CASSEFAVSYEQYF.

V gene TRBV10-1 combines with J gene TRBJ2-1; weak D call: TRBD2 (5 bases). CDR3 length: 12 amino acids. In germline, CDR1 is WNHNN, CDR2 SYGVQD (reference sequence). V gave up 6 bases and J gave up 9 bases, with 12 bases separating them. The CDR3, as DNA: TGCGCCAGCAGCGCTCTTCGGGGTGAGCAGTTCTTC. This codes for CASSALRGEQFF.

This chain connects TRBV5-1 to TRBJ1-1; 7 positions agree with TRBD1. Unmatched junction bases numbered 2, after V lost 0 bases and J lost 0 bases. The CDR3 runs 15 residues. Germline lookup yields CDR1 SGHRS and CDR2 YFSETQ. The CDR3 sequence is CASSLVGQMNTEAFF. The CDR3 nucleotides are TGCGCCAGCAGCTTGGTGGGACAGATGAACACTGAAGCTTTCTTT. The full variable domain, its missing parts supplied by reference TRBV5-1 and TRBJ1-1, is KAGVTQTPRYLIKTRGQQVTLSCSPISGHRSVSWYQQTPGQGLQFLFEYFSETQRNKGNFPGRFSGRQFSNSRSEMNVSTLELGDSALYLCASSLVGQMNTEAFFGQGTRLTVV.

The gene calls are TRBV9 and TRBJ2-1, with a weak D call TRBD2 (6 bases). Germline assignment: CDR1 SGDLS and CDR2 YYNGEE. Trimming removed 4 bases from V and 3 bases from J, with 11 bases in between. CDR3 size: 14 residues. CDR3 DNA: TGTGCCAGCAGCAGGAGCGGGTTCTACAATGAGCAGTTCTTC. This sequence encodes CASSRSGFYNEQFF.

The rearrangement links TRBV6-1 to TRBJ1-1, with 8 bases that match TRBD1. The J segment lost 4 bases and the V segment lost 5 bases, leaving 9 bases of the junction unmatched. This CDR3 is 15 amino acids long. Germline V gives CDR1 MNHNS, CDR2 SASEGT. In nucleotides, the CDR3 is TGTGCCAGCAGTCTAGAGGACAGGGTCGGCACTGAAGCTTTCTTT. This sequence encodes CASSLEDRVGTEAFF.

The chain carries TRBV5-6 and TRBJ1-5; 8 bases line up with TRBD1. Germline lookup yields CDR1 SGHDT and CDR2 YYEEEE. CDR3 length: 16 amino acids. Trimming took 6 bases from V and 1 from J; bases not matched to a gene: 9. CDR3 amino acids: CASTLLGQVSNQPQHF. Here the CDR3 DNA reads TGTGCCAGCACACTCCTGGGACAGGTAAGCAATCAGCCCCAGCATTTT.